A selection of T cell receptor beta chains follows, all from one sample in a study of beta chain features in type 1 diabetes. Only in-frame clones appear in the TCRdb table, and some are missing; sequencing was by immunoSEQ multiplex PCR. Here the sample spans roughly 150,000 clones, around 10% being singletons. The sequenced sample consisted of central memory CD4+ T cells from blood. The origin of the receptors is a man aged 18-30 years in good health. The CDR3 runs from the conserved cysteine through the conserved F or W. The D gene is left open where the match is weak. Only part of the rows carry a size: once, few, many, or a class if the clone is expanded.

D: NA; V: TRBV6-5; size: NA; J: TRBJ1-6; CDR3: CASQRQGMGSPLHF; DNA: TGTGCCAGCCAAAGGCAGGGGATGGGTTCACCCCTCCACTTT
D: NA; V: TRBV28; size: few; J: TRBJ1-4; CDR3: CASSFKGRALGEKLFF; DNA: TGTGCCAGCAGTTTTAAGGGCAGGGCCTTGGGGGAAAAACTGTTTTTT
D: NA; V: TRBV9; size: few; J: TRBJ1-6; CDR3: CASSATGYNSPLHF; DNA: TGTGCCAGCAGCGCCACAGGGTATAATTCACCCCTCCACTTT
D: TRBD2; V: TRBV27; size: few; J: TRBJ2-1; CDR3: CASSLRWGAGAKQFF; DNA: TGTGCCAGCAGTTTAAGATGGGGAGCGGGAGCTAAGCAGTTCTTC
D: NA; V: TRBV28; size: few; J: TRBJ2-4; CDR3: CASSKIENIQYF; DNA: TGTGCCAGCAGTAAGATAGAAAACATTCAGTACTTC
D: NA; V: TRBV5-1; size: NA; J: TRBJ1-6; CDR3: CASSFESGNSPLHF; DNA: TGCGCCAGCAGCTTCGAATCGGGTAATTCACCCCTCCACTTT
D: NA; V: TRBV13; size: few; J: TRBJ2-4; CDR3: CASSFRTDKNIQYF; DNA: TGTGCCAGCAGCTTCCGGACGGACAAAAACATTCAGTACTTC
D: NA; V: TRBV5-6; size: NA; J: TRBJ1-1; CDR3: CASSFPHRGSAFF; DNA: TGTGCCAGCAGCTTTCCTCACCGGGGCTCGGCTTTCTTT
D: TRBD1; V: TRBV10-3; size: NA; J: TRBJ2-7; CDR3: CASSRDRGSSYEQYF; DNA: TGTGCCAGCAGCCGGGACAGGGGGAGCTCCTACGAGCAGTACTTC
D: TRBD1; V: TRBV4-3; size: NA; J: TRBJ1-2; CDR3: CASSQGDRVSYGYTF; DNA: TGCGCCAGCAGCCAAGGAGACAGGGTCTCCTATGGCTACACCTTC
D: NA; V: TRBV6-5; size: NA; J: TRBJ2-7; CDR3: CASSSDSYTTYEQYF; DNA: TGTGCCAGCAGTTCGGACAGCTACACAACCTACGAGCAGTACTTC
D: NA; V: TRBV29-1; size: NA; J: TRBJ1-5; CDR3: CSVEWGRDQPQHF; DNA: TGCAGCGTTGAATGGGGGCGAGATCAGCCCCAGCATTTT
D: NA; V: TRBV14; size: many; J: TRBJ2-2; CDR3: CASRISATTGELFF; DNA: TGTGCCAGCAGAATCTCGGCGACCACCGGGGAGCTGTTTTTT
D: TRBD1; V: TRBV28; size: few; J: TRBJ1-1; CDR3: CASTKGALREAFF; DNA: TGTGCCAGCACAAAGGGGGCCCTTAGGGAAGCTTTCTTT
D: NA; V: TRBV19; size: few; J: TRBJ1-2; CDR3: CASLDSFNYGYTF; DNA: TGTGCCAGCCTGGACAGTTTTAACTATGGCTACACCTTC
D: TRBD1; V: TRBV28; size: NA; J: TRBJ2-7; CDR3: CASSLPGQLIYEQYF; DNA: TGTGCCAGCAGTTTACCGGGACAGCTAATCTACGAGCAGTACTTC
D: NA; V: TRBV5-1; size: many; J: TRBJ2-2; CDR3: CASSFDRQAAGELFF; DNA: TGCGCCAGCAGCTTCGACCGACAGGCGGCCGGGGAGCTGTTTTTT
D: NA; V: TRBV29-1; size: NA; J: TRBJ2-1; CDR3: CSVAHGINEQFF; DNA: TGCAGCGTGGCACACGGCATCAATGAGCAGTTCTTC
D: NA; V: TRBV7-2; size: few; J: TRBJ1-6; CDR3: CASSLGGQGYSPLHF; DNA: TGTGCCAGCAGCTTAGGAGGGCAGGGTTATTCACCCCTCCACTTT
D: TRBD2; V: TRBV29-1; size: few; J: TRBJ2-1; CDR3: CSASGSRYNEQFF; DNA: TGCAGCGCCAGCGGGAGTCGGTACAATGAGCAGTTCTTC
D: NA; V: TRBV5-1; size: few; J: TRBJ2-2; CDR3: CASSSADWNTGELFF; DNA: TGCGCCAGCAGCTCGGCGGATTGGAACACCGGGGAGCTGTTTTTT
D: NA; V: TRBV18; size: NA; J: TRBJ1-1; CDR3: CASSPNTEAFF; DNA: TGTGCCAGCTCCCCGAACACTGAAGCTTTCTTT
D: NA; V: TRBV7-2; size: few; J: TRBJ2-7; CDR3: CASSPHRGYEQYF; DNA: TGTGCCAGCAGCCCCCATCGGGGCTACGAGCAGTACTTC
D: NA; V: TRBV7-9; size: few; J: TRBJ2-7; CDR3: CASSLTRRSYEQYF; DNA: TGTGCCAGCAGTTTAACGCGGAGGAGTTACGAGCAGTACTTC
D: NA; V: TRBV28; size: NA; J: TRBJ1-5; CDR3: CASSFPSRNQPQHF; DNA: TGTGCCAGCAGCTTCCCATCTCGCAATCAGCCCCAGCATTTT
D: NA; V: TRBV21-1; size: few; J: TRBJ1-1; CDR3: CASSPTSNTEAFF; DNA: TGTGCCAGCAGCCCCACATCGAACACTGAAGCTTTCTTT
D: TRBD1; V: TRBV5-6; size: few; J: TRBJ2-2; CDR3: CATSRRTGINTGELFF; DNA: TGTGCCACCTCTAGAAGGACAGGGATTAACACCGGGGAGCTGTTTTTT
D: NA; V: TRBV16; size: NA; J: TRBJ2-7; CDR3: CASSQAGSVDEQYF; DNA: TGTGCCAGCAGCCAAGCAGGGTCGGTCGACGAGCAGTACTTC
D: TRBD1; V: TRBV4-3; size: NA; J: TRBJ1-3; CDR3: CASSHEGQSGNTIYF; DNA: TGCGCCAGCAGCCATGAGGGACAGAGTGGAAACACCATATATTTT
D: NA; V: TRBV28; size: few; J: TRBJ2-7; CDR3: CASSLAGRSYEQYF; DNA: TGTGCCAGCAGTTTAGCAGGCAGATCCTACGAGCAGTACTTC
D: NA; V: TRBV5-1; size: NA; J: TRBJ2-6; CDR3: CASSSGANVLTF; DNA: TGCGCCAGCAGCTCTGGGGCCAACGTCCTGACTTTC
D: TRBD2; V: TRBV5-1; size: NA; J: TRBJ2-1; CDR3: CASGGGSSYNEQFF; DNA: TGCGCCAGCGGCGGGGGGAGCTCCTACAATGAGCAGTTCTTC
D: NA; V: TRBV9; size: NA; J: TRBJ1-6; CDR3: CASSVGGSPLHF; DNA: TGTGCCAGCAGCGTAGGAGGTTCACCCCTCCACTTT
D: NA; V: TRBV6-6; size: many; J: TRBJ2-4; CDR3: CASSLQGAKNIQYF; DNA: TGTGCCAGCAGTCTACAGGGAGCCAAAAACATTCAGTACTTC
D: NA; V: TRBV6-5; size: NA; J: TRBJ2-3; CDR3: CASSRSSDTQYF; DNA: TGTGCCAGCAGTCGGTCCTCAGATACGCAGTATTTT
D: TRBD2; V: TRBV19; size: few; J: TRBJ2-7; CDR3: CASRTSGAHPAYEQYF; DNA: TGTGCCAGCCGGACTAGCGGGGCCCACCCTGCCTACGAGCAGTACTTC
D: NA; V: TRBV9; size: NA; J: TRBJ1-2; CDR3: CASSVVPGLSYGYTF; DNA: TGTGCCAGCAGCGTCGTCCCAGGGCTTTCTTATGGCTACACCTTC
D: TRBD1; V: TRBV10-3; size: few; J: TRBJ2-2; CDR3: CAIRGQANTGELFF; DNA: TGTGCCATCAGGGGACAGGCGAACACCGGGGAGCTGTTTTTT
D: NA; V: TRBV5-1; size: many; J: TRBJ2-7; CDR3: CASSLFQPGSYEQYF; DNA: TGCGCCAGCAGCCTGTTCCAGCCCGGCTCCTACGAGCAGTACTTC
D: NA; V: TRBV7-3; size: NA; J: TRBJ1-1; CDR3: CASSNDKNTEAFF; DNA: TGTGCCAGCAGCAACGACAAGAACACTGAAGCTTTCTTT
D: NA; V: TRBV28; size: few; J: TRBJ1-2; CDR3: CASSLAVDYGYTF; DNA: TGTGCCAGCAGTTTGGCTGTAGACTATGGCTACACCTTC
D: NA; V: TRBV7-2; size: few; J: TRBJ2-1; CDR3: CASSGFRANNEQFF; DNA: TGTGCCAGCAGCGGATTCCGGGCCAACAATGAGCAGTTCTTC
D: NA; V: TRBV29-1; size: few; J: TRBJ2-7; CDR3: CSVVGFNEQYF; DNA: TGCAGCGTTGTAGGGTTCAACGAGCAGTACTTC
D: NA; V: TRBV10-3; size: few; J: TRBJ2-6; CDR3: CASRLGSGANVLTF; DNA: TGTGCCTCGCGACTCGGCTCTGGGGCCAACGTCCTGACTTTC
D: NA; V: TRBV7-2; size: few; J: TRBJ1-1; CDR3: CASRDNTEAFF; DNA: TGTGCCAGCAGGGACAACACTGAAGCTTTCTTT
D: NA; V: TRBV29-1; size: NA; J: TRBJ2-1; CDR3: CSQRFGNNEQFF; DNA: TGCAGCCAACGATTCGGGAACAATGAGCAGTTCTTC